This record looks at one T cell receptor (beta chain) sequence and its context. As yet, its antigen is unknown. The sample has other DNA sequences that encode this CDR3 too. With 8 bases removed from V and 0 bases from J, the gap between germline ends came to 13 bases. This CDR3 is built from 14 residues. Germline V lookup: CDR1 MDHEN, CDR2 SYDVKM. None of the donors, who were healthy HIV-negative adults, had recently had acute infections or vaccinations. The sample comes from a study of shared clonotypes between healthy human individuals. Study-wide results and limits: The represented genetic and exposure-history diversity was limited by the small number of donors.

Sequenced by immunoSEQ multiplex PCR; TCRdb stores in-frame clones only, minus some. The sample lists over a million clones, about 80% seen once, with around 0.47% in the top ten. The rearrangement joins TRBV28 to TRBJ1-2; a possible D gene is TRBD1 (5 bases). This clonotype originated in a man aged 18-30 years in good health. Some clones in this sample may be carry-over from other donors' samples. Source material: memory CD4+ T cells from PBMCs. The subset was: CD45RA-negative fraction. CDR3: CASSSGRANYGYTF. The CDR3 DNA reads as TGTGCCAGCTCCTCGGGCAGGGCTAACTATGGCTACACCTTC.